This entry features one TCR beta chain sequence. Two negative PCRs, clearance, or symptom resolution characterized the recovered Cohort 3 donors. This CDR3 spans 13 amino acids. The germline gives CDR1 LNHDA, CDR2 SQIVND (reference sequence). Trimming left V 7 bases short and J 4 bases short, with 13 bases between. The repertoire was sequenced with immunoSEQ multiplex PCR; TCRdb's copy has only in-frame clones and lacks some. The table has 150,000 to 200,000 clones, 80% to 90% seen once. This sample is part of a study of blood T cell repertoires in COVID-19. Study summary: T cells, B-cell-depleted T cells, or PBMCs provided the cDNA or gDNA that served as material.

This clonotype was obtained from a woman between 18 and 30 years old who had recovered from COVID-19. The sequenced material came from PBMCs or T cells enriched from blood (not recorded which). The J gene is TRBJ1-1, the V gene TRBV19; weak D call: TRBD1 (5 bases). DNA for the CDR3: TGTGCCAGTATTTTCGGGGGGTCCACTGAAGCTTTCTTT. Its translation is CASIFGGSTEAFF.